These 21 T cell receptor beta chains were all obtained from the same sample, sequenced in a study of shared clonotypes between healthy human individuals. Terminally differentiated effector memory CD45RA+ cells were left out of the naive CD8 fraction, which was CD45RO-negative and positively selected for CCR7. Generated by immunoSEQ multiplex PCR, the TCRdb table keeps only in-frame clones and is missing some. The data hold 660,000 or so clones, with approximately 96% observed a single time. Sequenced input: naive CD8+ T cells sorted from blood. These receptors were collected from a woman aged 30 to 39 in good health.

The DNA of the CDR3 is TGTGCCAGCAGCTTAGGCGGCGGCTACACCGGGGAGCTGTTTTTT. It translates to CASSLGGGYTGELFF. The rearrangement uses TRBV7-8 and TRBJ2-2, with D hard to call. Germline V gene sequence: CDR1 SGHVS, CDR2 FQNEAQ. V shed 1 base and J shed 3 bases, with 9 bases lying between them. This CDR3 is built from 15 residues.

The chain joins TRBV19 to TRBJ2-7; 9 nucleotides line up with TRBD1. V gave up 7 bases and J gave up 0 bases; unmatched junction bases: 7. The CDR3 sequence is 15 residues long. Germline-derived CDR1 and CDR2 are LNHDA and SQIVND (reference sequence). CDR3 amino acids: CASNPGQGSSYEQYF. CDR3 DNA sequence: TGTGCCAGTAACCCGGGACAGGGTAGCTCCTACGAGCAGTACTTC.

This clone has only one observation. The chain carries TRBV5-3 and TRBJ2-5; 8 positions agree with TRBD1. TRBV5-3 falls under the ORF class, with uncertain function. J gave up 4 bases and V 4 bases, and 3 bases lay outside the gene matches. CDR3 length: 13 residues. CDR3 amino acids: CARSIDRGETQYF. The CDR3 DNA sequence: TGTGCCAGAAGCATCGACAGGGGAGAGACCCAGTACTTC.

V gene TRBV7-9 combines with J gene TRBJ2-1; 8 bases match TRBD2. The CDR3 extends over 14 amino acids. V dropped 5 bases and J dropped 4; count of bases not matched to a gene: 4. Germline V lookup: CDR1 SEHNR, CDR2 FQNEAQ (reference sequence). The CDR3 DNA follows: TGTGCCAGCAGCCCACTAGCGGAGTACAATGAGCAGTTCTTC. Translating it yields CASSPLAEYNEQFF.

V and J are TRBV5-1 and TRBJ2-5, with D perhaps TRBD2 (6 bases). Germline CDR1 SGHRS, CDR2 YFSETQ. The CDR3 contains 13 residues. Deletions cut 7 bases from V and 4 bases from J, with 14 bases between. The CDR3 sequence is CASGPDGGETQYF. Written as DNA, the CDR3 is TGCGCCAGCGGACCGGACGGGGGAGAGACCCAGTACTTC.

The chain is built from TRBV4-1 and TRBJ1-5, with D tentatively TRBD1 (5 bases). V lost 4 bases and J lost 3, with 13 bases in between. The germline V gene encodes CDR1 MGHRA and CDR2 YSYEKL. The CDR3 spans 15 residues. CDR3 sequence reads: CASSPTQGNNQPQHF. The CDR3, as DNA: TGCGCCAGCAGCCCGACGCAGGGCAACAATCAGCCCCAGCATTTT.

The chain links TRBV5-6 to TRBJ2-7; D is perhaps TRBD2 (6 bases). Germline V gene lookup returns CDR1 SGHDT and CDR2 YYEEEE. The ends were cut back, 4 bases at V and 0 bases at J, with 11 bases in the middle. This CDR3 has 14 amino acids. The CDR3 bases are TGTGCCAGCAGCCACGCCGGGAGCTCCTACGAGCAGTACTTC. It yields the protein CASSHAGSSYEQYF.

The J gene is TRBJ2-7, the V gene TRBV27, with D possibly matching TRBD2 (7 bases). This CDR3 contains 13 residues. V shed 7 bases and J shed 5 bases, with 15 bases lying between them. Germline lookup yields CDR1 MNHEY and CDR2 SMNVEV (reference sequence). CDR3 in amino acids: CASKGGVTNEQYF. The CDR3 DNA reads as TGTGCCAGCAAAGGGGGGGTAACGAACGAGCAGTACTTC.

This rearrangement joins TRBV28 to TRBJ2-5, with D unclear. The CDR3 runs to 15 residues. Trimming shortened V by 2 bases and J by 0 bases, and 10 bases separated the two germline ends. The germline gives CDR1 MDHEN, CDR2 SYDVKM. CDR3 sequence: CASSLEKRYQETQYF. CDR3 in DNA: TGTGCCAGCAGTTTAGAGAAGAGGTACCAAGAGACCCAGTACTTC.

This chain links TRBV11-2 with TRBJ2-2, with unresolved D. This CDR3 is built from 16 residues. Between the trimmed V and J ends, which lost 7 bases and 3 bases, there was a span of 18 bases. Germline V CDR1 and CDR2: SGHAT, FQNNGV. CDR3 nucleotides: TGTGCCAGCACCAGAGAAAGGGCTTCCTACACCGGGGAGCTGTTTTTT. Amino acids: CASTRERASYTGELFF.

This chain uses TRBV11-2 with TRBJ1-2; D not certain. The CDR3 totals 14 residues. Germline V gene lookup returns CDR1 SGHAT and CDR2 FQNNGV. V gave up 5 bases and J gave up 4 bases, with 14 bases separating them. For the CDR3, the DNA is TGTGCCAGCAGCCCAGCGACCGGCACCTATGGCTACACCTTC. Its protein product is CASSPATGTYGYTF.

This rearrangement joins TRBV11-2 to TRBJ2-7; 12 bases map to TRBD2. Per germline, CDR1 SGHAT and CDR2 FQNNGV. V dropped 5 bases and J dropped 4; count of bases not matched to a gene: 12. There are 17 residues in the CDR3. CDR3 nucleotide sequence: TGTGCCAGCAGCCTCACCCTGCTAGCGGGAGGGAGATACGAGCAGTACTTC. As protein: CASSLTLLAGGRYEQYF.

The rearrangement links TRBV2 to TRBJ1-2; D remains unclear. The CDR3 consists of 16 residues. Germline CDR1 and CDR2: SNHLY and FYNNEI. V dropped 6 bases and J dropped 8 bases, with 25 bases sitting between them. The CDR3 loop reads CASSENAPRRSIGYTF. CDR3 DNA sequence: TGTGCCAGCAGCGAGAACGCGCCGCGACGGTCTATAGGCTACACCTTC. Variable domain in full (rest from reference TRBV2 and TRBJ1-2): EPEVTQTPSHQVTQMGQEVILRCVPISNHLYFYWYRQILGQKVEFLVSFYNNEISEKSEIFDDQFSVERPDGSNFTLKIRSTKLEDSAMYFCASSENAPRRSIGYTFGSGTRLTVV.

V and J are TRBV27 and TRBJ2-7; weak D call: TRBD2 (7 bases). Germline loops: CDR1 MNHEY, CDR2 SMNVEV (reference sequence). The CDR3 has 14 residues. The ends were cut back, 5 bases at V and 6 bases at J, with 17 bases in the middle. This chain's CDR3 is CASSRGGSAREQYF. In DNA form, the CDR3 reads TGTGCCAGCAGTAGGGGGGGGTCAGCTCGCGAGCAGTACTTC.

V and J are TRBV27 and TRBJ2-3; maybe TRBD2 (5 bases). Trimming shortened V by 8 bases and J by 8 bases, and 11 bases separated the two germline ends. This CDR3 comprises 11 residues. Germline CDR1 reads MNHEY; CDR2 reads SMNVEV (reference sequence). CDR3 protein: CASGLGGTQYF. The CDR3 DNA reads TGTGCCAGCGGACTTGGAGGTACGCAGTATTTT.

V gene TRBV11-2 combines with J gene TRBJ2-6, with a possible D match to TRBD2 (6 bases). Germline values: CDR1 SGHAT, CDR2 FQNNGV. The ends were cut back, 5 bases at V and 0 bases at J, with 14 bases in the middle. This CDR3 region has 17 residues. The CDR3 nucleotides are TGTGCCAGCAGCGGGCGGGACGCAAGCTCTGGGGCCAACGTCCTGACTTTC. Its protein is CASSGRDASSGANVLTF.

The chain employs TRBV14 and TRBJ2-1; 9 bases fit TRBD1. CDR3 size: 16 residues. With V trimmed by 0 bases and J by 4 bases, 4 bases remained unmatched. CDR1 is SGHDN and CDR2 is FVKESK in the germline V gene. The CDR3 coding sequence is TGTGCCAGCAGCCAAGACGCGGACAGGGGTTACAATGAGCAGTTCTTC. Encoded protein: CASSQDADRGYNEQFF.

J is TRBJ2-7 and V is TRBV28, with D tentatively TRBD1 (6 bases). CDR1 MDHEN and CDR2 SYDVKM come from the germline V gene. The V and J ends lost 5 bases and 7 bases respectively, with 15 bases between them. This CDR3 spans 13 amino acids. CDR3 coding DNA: TGTGCCAGCAGTCCGCTCGACAGGTCAGAGCAGTACTTC. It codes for CASSPLDRSEQYF.

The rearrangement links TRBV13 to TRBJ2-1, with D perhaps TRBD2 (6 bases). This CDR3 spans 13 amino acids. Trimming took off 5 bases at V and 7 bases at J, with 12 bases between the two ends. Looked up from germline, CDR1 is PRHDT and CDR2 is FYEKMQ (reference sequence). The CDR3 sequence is CASSPETRNEQFF. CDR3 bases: TGTGCCAGCAGCCCTGAGACTAGAAATGAGCAGTTCTTC.

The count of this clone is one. CDR3 sequence (DNA): TGTGCCAGCAGTTTAACCAGGGTCAGTGAAGCTTTCTTT. Encoded protein: CASSLTRVSEAFF. The V call is TRBV27, the J call TRBJ1-1, with D possibly matching TRBD1 (5 bases). This CDR3 has 13 residues. V was clipped by 2 bases and J by 7 bases, with 11 bases between them. Germline values: CDR1 MNHEY, CDR2 SMNVEV (reference sequence).

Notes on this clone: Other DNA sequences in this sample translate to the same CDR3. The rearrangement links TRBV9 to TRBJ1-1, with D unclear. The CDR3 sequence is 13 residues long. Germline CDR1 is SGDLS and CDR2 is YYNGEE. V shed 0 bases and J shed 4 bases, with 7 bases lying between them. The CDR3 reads CASSVVPSTEAFF. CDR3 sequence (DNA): TGTGCCAGCAGCGTAGTCCCGAGCACTGAAGCTTTCTTT. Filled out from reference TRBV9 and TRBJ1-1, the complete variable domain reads DSGVTQTPKHLITATGQRVTLRCSPRSGDLSVYWYQQSLDQGLQFLIQYYNGEERAKGNILERFSAQQFPDLHSELNLSSLELGDSALYFCASSVVPSTEAFFGQGTRLTVV.